This T cell receptor beta chain was recovered during a study of Tregs in tolerant kidney transplant recipients. Study-level points and caveats: The most relevant donor-specific Treg TCRbeta repertoire apparently came from expansion with activated donor B cells. This study did not directly address biological reproducibility.

This clone has just a few counts. The antigen remains unidentified. The trim removed 6 bases at V and 6 bases at J, leaving 6 bases unmatched. The CDR3 spans 15 residues. From germline, CDR1 is LNHNV and CDR2 YYDKDF (reference sequence). CFSE-labeled recipient PBMCs were cultured around six days with irradiated graft donor PBMCs, then FACS-sorted. Assay used: immunoSEQ multiplex PCR; TCRdb lists only in-frame clones, some missing. Among several thousand clones listed, approximately 30% were seen once. The sequence was collected from a human patient who received a combined kidney and bone marrow transplant. This sequence joins TRBV15 and TRBJ1-5; TRBD1 aligns across 12 bases. The source material was CD8+ T cells from blood cultured with allogeneic cells, sampled before the transplant. CDR3 sequence: CATSRDRGRRQPQHF. The CDR3 DNA is TGTGCCACCAGTAGGGACAGGGGGCGTCGTCAGCCCCAGCATTTT. The complete variable domain, with remaining parts taken from reference TRBV15 and TRBJ1-5, reads DAMVIQNPRYQVTQFGKPVTLSCSQTLNHNVMYWYQQKSSQAPKLLFHYYDKDFNNEADTPDNFQSRRPNTSFCFLDIRSPGLGDTAMYLCATSRDRGRRQPQHFGDGTRLSIL.